The present TCR beta chain was sequenced within a study of response to subunit inactivated influenza vaccine. TCRdb re-called the RT-PCR reads through MiXCR, storing one row per CDR3 protein. The sample yields 500,000 to 600,000 distinct CDR3 sequences, about 15% seen once. The table lists this clonotype with a few counts. No antigen is known for it. Study outcomes and limitations: It was suggested by the authors that few new T cells are recruited by each seasonal influenza vaccination.

After removal of 2 bases from V and 3 bases from J, the junction contained 3 bases not matched to a gene. Looked up from germline, CDR1 is LGHNA and CDR2 is YNFKEQ. The CDR3 consists of 16 residues. This receptor was identified in a man between 50 and 75 years old who received an inactivated influenza vaccine. The chain couples TRBV4-2 to TRBJ2-5, with TRBD2 matching over 13 bases. Here the sequenced sample was CD4+ T cells sorted from PBMCs, taken less than 30 months after vaccination. In DNA form, the CDR3 reads TGTGCCAGCAGCCAACGGGGACTAGCGGGGAAAGAGACCCAGTACTTC. Translation: CASSQRGLAGKETQYF.